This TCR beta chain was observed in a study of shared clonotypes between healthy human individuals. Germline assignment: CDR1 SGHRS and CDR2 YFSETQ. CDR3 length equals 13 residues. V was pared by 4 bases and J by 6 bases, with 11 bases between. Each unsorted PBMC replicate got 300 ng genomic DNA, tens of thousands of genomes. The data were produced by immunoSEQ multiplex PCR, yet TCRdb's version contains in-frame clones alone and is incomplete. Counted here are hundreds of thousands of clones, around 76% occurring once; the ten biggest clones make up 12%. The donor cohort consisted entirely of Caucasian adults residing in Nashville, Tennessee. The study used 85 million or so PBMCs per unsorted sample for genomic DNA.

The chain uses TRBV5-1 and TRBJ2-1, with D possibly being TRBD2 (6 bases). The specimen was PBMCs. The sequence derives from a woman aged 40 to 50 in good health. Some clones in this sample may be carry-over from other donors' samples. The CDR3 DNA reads TGCGCCAGCAGCCCATCTAGCGTCAATGAGCAGTTCTTC. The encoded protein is CASSPSSVNEQFF.